Here is one T cell receptor beta chain with its context. There are a few counts of this clonotype. Its antigen is still unknown. No qualities accompany the bases; no much larger clone lies one base away. This record comes from a study of T-cell memory formation after mild COVID-19 (TCRdb year 2021). Looking at the study overall: Most TCR sequence clusters were specific to one of the two donors. T-cell clones expanding and contracting after mild COVID-19 in a couple of donors were tracked by longitudinal TCRalpha and TCRbeta repertoire sequencing. Two young, previously healthy adult volunteers made up the cohort, one male and one female. Results the study describes overall, beyond this receptor: Some responding clones were detected in pre-infection memory, suggesting pre-existing cross-reactive memory T cells joined the SARS-CoV-2 response. The study included only a couple of mild cases, and larger cohorts that include severe cases with pre-infection samples were judged to be necessary. Balanced CD4/CD8 phenotypes were observed for clones contracting from day 15 to 85, whereas a bias towards CD4+ was observed for a second wave of clones expanding from day 15 to 37. Contracting CD4+ clones were located mainly in the CM and EM memory subsets, whereas CD8+ clones were found to be enriched in EMRA. The second-wave clones that peaked on day 37 were not confirmed to be SARS-CoV-2 specific.

PBMCs were isolated by Ficoll-Paque density gradient centrifugation. From its cysteine to its phenylalanine, the CDR3 spans 15 amino acids. Only the CDR3 region is kept as DNA, spanning 45 bases read in frame from base 1. Looking up the germline V gene (reference sequence) yields CDR1 DFQATT and CDR2 SNEGSKA. Compared with germline, V lacks 2 bases and J lacks 4 bases; bases without a gene match: 5. For sequencing, an Illumina NovaSeq 6000 was employed. TCRalpha and TCRbeta cDNA libraries were built by 5'RACE with constant-segment primers, adding sample barcodes and unique molecular identifiers. RNA was extracted from every sample with Trizol reagent. Amplification of the libraries took two PCR steps, and the second step added a second sample barcode plus Illumina TruSeq adapters. Libraries were sequenced on an Illumina NovaSeq with 2 x 150 bp paired-end reads. In the original analysis: Reads were demultiplexed and collapsed into UMI-guided consensus sequences with migec v1.2.7. Using mixcr v2.1.11, the UMI consensuses were aligned to TRA and TRB V and J templates and assembled into clonotypes. Expanded or contracted clonotypes were those called significant by both edgeR and NoisET, with noise models trained on biological replicates. For edgeR calls, the thresholds were a false discovery rate-adjusted p below 0.01 and a log2 fold-change of 1. PCA with hierarchical clustering of max-normalized trajectories of the 1000 most abundant clonotypes was used as exploratory dynamics analysis. Each responding clone was given a CD4 or CD8 phenotype based on the CD4+ and CD8+ repertoires, which had been sequenced separately. The public reads were reprocessed in TCRdb via fastp at Q25 and MiXCR, keeping in-frame beta chains. Rows matching on CDR3 protein sequence are summarized as one entry with the most common DNA and genes. The V and J calls and clone size are TCRdb's, not the authors'. Within this sample are roughly 600,000 distinct CDR3 sequences, with 18% of them counted one time only. The ten largest clones take up around 11% of the sample.

The sample consisted of PBMCs or a T cell subset sorted from them (not recorded which). The V and J segments used are TRBV20-1 and TRBJ2-3, and TRBD2 matches 11 of the central bases. This TCR came from an adult woman who had mild COVID-19 (a few samples of this study predate the infection). The sample titles of this study are shuffled in the database, so cell type and time point are left out; the donor was told from shared clones. Here the CDR3 is given as CSARSTSGSADTQYF. The DNA sequence is TGCAGTGCTAGATCCACTAGCGGGAGTGCAGATACGCAGTATTTT.